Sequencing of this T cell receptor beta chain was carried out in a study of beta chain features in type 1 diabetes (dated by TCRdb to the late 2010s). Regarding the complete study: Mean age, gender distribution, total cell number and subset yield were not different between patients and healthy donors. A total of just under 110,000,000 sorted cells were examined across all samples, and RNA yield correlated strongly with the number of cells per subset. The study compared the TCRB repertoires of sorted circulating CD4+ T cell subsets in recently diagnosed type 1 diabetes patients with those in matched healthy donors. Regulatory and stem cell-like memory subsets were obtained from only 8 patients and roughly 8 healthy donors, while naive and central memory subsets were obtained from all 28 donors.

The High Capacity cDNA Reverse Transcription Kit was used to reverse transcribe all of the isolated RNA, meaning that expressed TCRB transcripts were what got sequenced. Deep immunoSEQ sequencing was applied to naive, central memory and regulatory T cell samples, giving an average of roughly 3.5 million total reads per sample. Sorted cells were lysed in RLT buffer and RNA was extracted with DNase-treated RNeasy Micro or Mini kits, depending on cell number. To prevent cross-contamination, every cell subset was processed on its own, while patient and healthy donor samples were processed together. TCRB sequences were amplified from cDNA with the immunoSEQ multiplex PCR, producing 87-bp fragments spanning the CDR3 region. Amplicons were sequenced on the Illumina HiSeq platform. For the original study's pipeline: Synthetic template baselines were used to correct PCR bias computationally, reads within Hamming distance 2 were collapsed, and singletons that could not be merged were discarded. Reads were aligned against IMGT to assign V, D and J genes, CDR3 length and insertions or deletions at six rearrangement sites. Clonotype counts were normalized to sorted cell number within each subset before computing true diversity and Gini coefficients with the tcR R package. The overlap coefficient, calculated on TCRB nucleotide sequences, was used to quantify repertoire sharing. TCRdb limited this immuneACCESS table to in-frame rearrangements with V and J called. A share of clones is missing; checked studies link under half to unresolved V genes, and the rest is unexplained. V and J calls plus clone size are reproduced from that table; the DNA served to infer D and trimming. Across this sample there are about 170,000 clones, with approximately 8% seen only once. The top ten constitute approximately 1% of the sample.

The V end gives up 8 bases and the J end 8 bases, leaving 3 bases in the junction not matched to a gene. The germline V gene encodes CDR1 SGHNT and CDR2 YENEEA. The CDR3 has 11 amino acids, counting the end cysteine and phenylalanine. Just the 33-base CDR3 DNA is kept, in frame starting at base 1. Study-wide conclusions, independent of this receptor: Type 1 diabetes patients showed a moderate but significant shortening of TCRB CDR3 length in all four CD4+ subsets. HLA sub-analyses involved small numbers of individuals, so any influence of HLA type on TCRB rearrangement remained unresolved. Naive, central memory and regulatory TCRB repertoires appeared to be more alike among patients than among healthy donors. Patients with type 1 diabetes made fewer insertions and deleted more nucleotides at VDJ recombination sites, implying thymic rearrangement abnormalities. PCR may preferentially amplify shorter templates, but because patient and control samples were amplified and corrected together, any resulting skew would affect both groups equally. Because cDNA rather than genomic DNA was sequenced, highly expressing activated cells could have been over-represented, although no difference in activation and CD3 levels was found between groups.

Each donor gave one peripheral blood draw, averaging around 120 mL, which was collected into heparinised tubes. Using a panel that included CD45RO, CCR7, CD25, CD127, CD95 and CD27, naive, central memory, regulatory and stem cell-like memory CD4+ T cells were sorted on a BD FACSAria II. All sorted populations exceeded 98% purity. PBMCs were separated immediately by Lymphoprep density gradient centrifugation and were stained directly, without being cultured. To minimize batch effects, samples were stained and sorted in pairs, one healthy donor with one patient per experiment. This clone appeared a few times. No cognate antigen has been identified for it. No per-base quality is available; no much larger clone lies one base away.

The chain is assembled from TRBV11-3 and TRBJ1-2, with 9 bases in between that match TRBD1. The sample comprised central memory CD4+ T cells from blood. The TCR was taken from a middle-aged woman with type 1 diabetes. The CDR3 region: CASGQGNGYTF. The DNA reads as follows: TGTGCCAGCGGACAGGGGAACGGCTACACCTTC.